This T cell receptor beta chain was profiled in a study of early T cells in non-severe SARS-CoV-2 infection (dated by TCRdb to 2020 to 2022). About the full investigation: TCR sequencing used bulk RNA from unsorted whole blood, so alpha and beta chains could not be paired. Findings and caveats that apply to the study as a whole: VDJdb matching was skewed toward anti-spike CD8 responses and likely underestimated virus-specific expansions by missing private and CD4 specificities.

In its sample, this clonotype was seen many times. Its target antigen remains unknown. Within one base of it there is no much larger clone, and no base qualities were kept. The junction carries 20 bases between V and J, which are trimmed by 5 bases and 9 bases respectively. Sequences MNHEY (CDR1) and SMNVEV (CDR2) are obtained from the germline V gene (reference sequence). From its cysteine to its phenylalanine, the CDR3 spans 15 amino acids. Only CDR3 DNA is held: 45 bases, read in frame from base 1. A case-control design nested within a healthcare worker cohort in London, UK, was used, with weekly nasopharyngeal swab PCR tests and blood sampling performed. Healthcare workers were recruited between 23 and 31 March 2020, during the week of the UK lockdown, and were followed weekly for up to roughly 16 weeks. The library was produced with 5' RACE. The sequencer listed for this sample is NextSeq 500. Unique molecular identifiers were attached to individual cDNA molecules in the TCR library protocol so that sequencing error and PCR bias could be corrected. Sequencing covered both TCR alpha and beta chains, and within each sample the abundances of alpha and beta sequences were tightly co-correlated. From the authors' description of their analysis: Decombinator V4 was used to annotate TCR sequences for V gene, J gene and CDR3. TCRs were defined as expanded if a significant change between any two time points was detected under a Poisson model with p below 0.0001. TCR abundances were normalised to the total number of TCRs sequenced in each sample and reported as counts per million. MAIT TCRs were defined by TRAV1-2 paired with TRAJ12, TRAJ20 or TRAJ33, and iNKT TCRs by TRAV10 paired with TRAJ18. A search of VDJdb, accessed on 1 November 2021, was run for TCRs annotated to CMV, EBV and SARS-CoV-2, with TCRs annotated for multiple antigens excluded. Using fastp at Q25 and MiXCR, TCRdb reprocessed the public reads and kept productive beta chains. Each entry merges the rows of one CDR3 protein and shows their most common DNA and genes. These V and J calls rely on TCRdb rather than the paper's analysis. The sample table shows 40,000 or so distinct CDR3 sequences, and approximately 6% are seen once. Roughly 12% of the sample is taken by the ten largest.

This clonotype was obtained from an adult who was a healthcare worker with PCR-confirmed SARS-CoV-2 infection or an uninfected control (not recorded which). This receptor chain uses TRBV27 and TRBJ2-1; TRBD2 might be the D gene, on 6 matching bases. Sequencing used whole blood. CDR3 reads: CASSENGGPLGEQFF. The bases are TGTGCCAGCAGTGAGAACGGGGGTCCCCTCGGTGAGCAGTTCTTC.